The 28 T cell receptor beta chains below come from one sample, sequenced in a study of monozygotic twins with inflammatory bowel disease. TCRdb reprocessed the 5' RACE reads and reports one entry per CDR3 protein, with no DNA. This table lists approximately 400,000 distinct CDR3 sequences. Sequenced material: blood. The receptors shown here come from a human donor with ulcerative colitis or Crohn's disease, or a healthy co-twin of an affected twin (not recorded which).

V is TRBV7-9 and J is TRBJ2-2; TCRdb proposes TRBD2, but this gene call is untestable without DNA. The CDR3 length is 13 residues. Germline V gives CDR1 SEHNR, CDR2 FQNEAQ (reference sequence). The CDR3: CASSLRVSGELFF.

The rearrangement uses TRBV12-3 or TRBV12-4 and TRBJ2-7; TCRdb outputs TRBD1, but without DNA this stays unchecked. The CDR3 is 11 amino acids. The CDR3 spells CASSLGVWQYF.

The rearrangement links TRBV12-3 or TRBV12-4 to TRBJ2-7. The CDR3 covers 14 residues. The CDR3 region is CASSFFGDSYEQYF.

This sequence joins TRBV4-2 and TRBJ2-5; with no DNA, the TCRdb D assignment of TRBD1 cannot be verified. Germline V gene data show CDR1 as LGHNA and CDR2 as YNFKEQ. The CDR3 loop spans 18 amino acids. The CDR3 loop reads CASSREGTGGALEETQYF.

The rearrangement joins TRBV6-2 or TRBV6-3 to TRBJ1-1. The length of the CDR3 is 17 residues. The germline gives CDR1 MNHEY, CDR2 SVGEGT. The CDR3 here is CASSYVEGRYVRTEAFF.

The rearrangement links TRBV15 to TRBJ2-5; TCRdb outputs TRBD2, but without DNA this stays unchecked. The CDR3 has 13 residues. Germline CDR1 reads LNHNV; CDR2 reads YYDKDF (reference sequence). CDR3 amino acids: CATSRDLAETQYF.

The chain employs TRBV11-1 and TRBJ2-2; TCRdb calls TRBD2, which cannot be checked without DNA. CDR3 length equals 14 residues. Germline CDR1 reads SGHAT; CDR2 reads FQDESV (reference sequence). CDR3 residues: CASSQDRAVGELFF.

The gene calls are TRBV7-2 and TRBJ2-5; the D call of TRBD2 rests on TCRdb alone, since no DNA is present to check it. Germline CDR1 and CDR2: SGHTA and FQGNSA. The CDR3 has 16 amino acids. CDR3: CASSLNRVGGKETQYF.

This chain uses TRBV6-2 or TRBV6-3 with TRBJ1-1; without DNA, the TCRdb call of TRBD1 cannot be checked. The CDR3 consists of 13 residues. Per germline, CDR1 MNHEY and CDR2 SVGEGT. The CDR3 protein is CATSRPRGTEAFF.

This chain uses TRBV6-5 with TRBJ1-2; as DNA is missing, the TRBD1 call by TCRdb cannot be tested. Germline CDR1 reads MNHEY; CDR2 reads SVGAGI. The CDR3 spans 15 residues. CDR3 region: CASSYRGAANYGYTF.

The chain employs TRBV18 and TRBJ1-1; without DNA, the TCRdb call of TRBD1 cannot be checked. The CDR3 is made up of 15 amino acids. Germline V gives CDR1 KGHSH, CDR2 LQKENI. Here the CDR3 reads CASSPSEWGDTEAFF.

V usage is TRBV12-3 or TRBV12-4 and J usage is TRBJ1-6. The CDR3 loop spans 17 amino acids. The CDR3 loop is CASGRRADEFYNSPLHF.

The CDR3 loop is CASSSPPGLAGPKTGELFF. The rearrangement joins TRBV5-1 to TRBJ2-2; TCRdb returns TRBD2, unconfirmable since there is no DNA. The length of the CDR3 is 19 residues. Per the germline V gene, CDR1 is SGHRS and CDR2 is YFSETQ.

J is TRBJ1-1 and V is TRBV29-1; TCRdb proposes TRBD1, but this gene call is untestable without DNA. From germline, CDR1 is SQVTM and CDR2 ANQGSEA. This CDR3 spans 12 amino acids. The CDR3 is CSVDGRGRLAFF.

The chain has TRBV20-1 and TRBJ2-1; TCRdb outputs TRBD2, but without DNA this stays unchecked. The CDR3 covers 16 residues. The germline CDR1 and CDR2 sequences are DFQATT and SNEGSKA (reference sequence). The chain's CDR3 is CSAREASGGQYNEQFF.

The chain carries TRBV20-1 and TRBJ1-5; TCRdb calls TRBD1, which cannot be checked without DNA. Germline CDR1 is DFQATT and CDR2 is SNEGSKA (reference sequence). The length of the CDR3 is 13 residues. CDR3 loop: CSAREGPHQPQHF.

The rearrangement links TRBV4-1 to TRBJ2-3; TCRdb's D call, TRBD2, is unchecked because there is no DNA. Germline V gives CDR1 MGHRA, CDR2 YSYEKL. This CDR3 is 15 amino acids long. The CDR3 spells CASSQLSQTSGGALF.

V gene TRBV4-3 combines with J gene TRBJ2-7. This CDR3 spans 15 amino acids. CDR1 and CDR2 (germline): LGHNA, YSLEER. The chain's CDR3 is CASSQAGGDYYEQYF.

The chain combines TRBV7-3 with TRBJ2-5. This CDR3 has 13 amino acids. In germline, CDR1 is SGHTA, CDR2 FQGTGA. The CDR3 reads CASSLSELETQYF. The complete variable domain, with remaining parts taken from reference TRBV7-3 and TRBJ2-5, reads GAGVSQTPSNKVTEKGKYVELRCDPISGHTALYWYRQSLGQGPEFLIYFQGTGAADDSGLPNDRFFAVRPEGSVSTLKIQRTERGDSAVYLCASSLSELETQYFGPGTRLLVL.

V gene TRBV28 combines with J gene TRBJ2-3; checking the TCRdb D call of TRBD1 is not possible without DNA. The CDR3 spans 16 residues. Germline assignment: CDR1 MDHEN and CDR2 SYDVKM. The CDR3 here is CASSSTTRVLTDTQYF.

The chain has TRBV13 and TRBJ2-5; as DNA is missing, the TRBD1 call by TCRdb cannot be tested. CDR3 length: 14 amino acids. Germline CDR1 and CDR2: PRHDT and FYEKMQ (reference sequence). The chain's CDR3 is CASRDRGHPETQYF.

The CDR3 is CASSLAAVYGYTF. The genes are TRBV5-4 and TRBJ1-2. Per germline, CDR1 SGHNT and CDR2 YYREEE (reference sequence). The CDR3 has 13 amino acids. Supplemented by reference TRBV5-4 and TRBJ1-2, the full variable domain reads ETGVTQSPTHLIKTRGQQVTLRCSSQSGHNTVSWYQQALGQGPQFIFQYYREEENGRGNFPPRFSGLQFPNYSSELNVNALELDDSALYLCASSLAAVYGYTFGSGTRLTVV.

This sequence joins TRBV13 and TRBJ1-3; no DNA is available, so the TRBD1 call from TCRdb remains unchecked. Germline V lookup: CDR1 PRHDT, CDR2 FYEKMQ (reference sequence). This CDR3 region has 14 residues. The CDR3 spells CASSSLGGLNTIYF.

CDR3 sequence: CASSLEVASDEQFF. This chain uses TRBV13 with TRBJ2-1. Per germline, CDR1 PRHDT and CDR2 FYEKMQ (reference sequence). This CDR3 has 14 residues. The complete variable domain, with remaining parts taken from reference TRBV13 and TRBJ2-1, reads AAGVIQSPRHLIKEKRETATLKCYPIPRHDTVYWYQQGPGQDPQFLISFYEKMQSDKGSIPDRFSAQQFSDYHSELNMSSLELGDSALYFCASSLEVASDEQFFGPGTRLTVL.

The rearrangement joins TRBV20-1 to TRBJ2-7; lacking DNA, the TRBD1 call made by TCRdb goes unchecked. CDR3 length: 14 residues. Germline V gene sequence: CDR1 DFQATT, CDR2 SNEGSKA (reference sequence). The CDR3 loop reads CSASQAPKRGEQYF.

The chain joins TRBV5-1 to TRBJ2-1; TCRdb names TRBD1, which stays unverified in the absence of DNA. Germline assignment: CDR1 SGHRS and CDR2 YFSETQ. This CDR3 comprises 15 residues. The CDR3 spells CASSLAGQQYNEQFF.

V is TRBV9 and J is TRBJ1-1; TCRdb outputs TRBD1, but without DNA this stays unchecked. The CDR3 has 16 residues. Germline V CDR1 and CDR2: SGDLS, YYNGEE. CDR3 protein: CASSETGTGFNTEAFF. Supplemented by reference TRBV9 and TRBJ1-1, the full variable domain reads DSGVTQTPKHLITATGQRVTLRCSPRSGDLSVYWYQQSLDQGLQFLIQYYNGEERAKGNILERFSAQQFPDLHSELNLSSLELGDSALYFCASSETGTGFNTEAFFGQGTRLTVV.

The chain is built from TRBV25-1 and TRBJ1-2. This CDR3 is 15 amino acids long. Germline CDR1 and CDR2: MGHDK and SYGVNS. CDR3 region: CASSVMRGGRSGYTF.